This TCR beta chain was recorded in a study of CD4 T cells in relation to SARS-CoV-2 and coronaviruses. Study as a whole: The HLA restriction of the shared crossreactive spike epitopes was mapped.

Profiling relied on immunoSEQ multiplex PCR, and the TCRdb table lists in-frame clones only, not all of them. The sample has 30,000 to 45,000 clones, 85% to 90% seen once. In germline, CDR1 is ENHRY, CDR2 SYGVKD. V lost 4 bases to trimming and J lost 5 bases, with 20 bases between them. The CDR3 consists of 16 residues. The sample taken for sequencing was memory CD4+ T cells from PBMCs. The source of this sequence is an adult with COVID-19. This chain joins TRBV10-3 and TRBJ2-5; the D is unclear. The CDR3 nucleotides read TGTGCCATCAGTGGTTCCCAAGACTCGCCCCAGGAGACCCAGTACTTC. It codes for CAISGSQDSPQETQYF.